The rows below give T cell receptor beta chains drawn from one sample of a study of T cell responses to AZD1222 COVID-19 vaccine. The method was immunoSEQ multiplex PCR; TCRdb's version includes in-frame clones alone and lacks a portion of them. The sample consists of roughly 99,000 clones, 70% to 90% of them appearing once. The material sequenced was peripheral blood, taken 28 days after the second AZD1222 dose. The receptor source for this set is an adult who received the AZD1222 COVID-19 vaccine. CDR3s include the opening cysteine and the closing phenylalanine or tryptophan. A D gene is named only where the DNA matches it firmly. The listing skips clone size in some rows; elsewhere it reads once, few, many or a size class.

V gene: TRBV25-1; D gene: TRBD1; clone size: .; J gene: TRBJ2-2; CDR3 protein: CASSSGTGLNTGELFF; CDR3 DNA: TGTGCCAGCAGTTCCGGGACAGGGTTGAACACCGGGGAGCTGTTTTTT
V gene: TRBV27; D gene: .; clone size: .; J gene: TRBJ1-5; CDR3 protein: CASSSPSANGYNCGNQPQHF; CDR3 DNA: TGTGCCAGCAGTTCTCCATCGGCGAATGGATACAATTGTGGGAATCAGCCCCAGCATTTT
V gene: TRBV7-3; D gene: .; clone size: .; J gene: TRBJ1-6; CDR3 protein: CASSKGGPRDSPLHF; CDR3 DNA: TGTGCCAGCAGCAAAGGCGGCCCTAGAGATTCACCCCTCCACTTT
V gene: TRBV6-6; D gene: .; clone size: .; J gene: TRBJ2-7; CDR3 protein: CASSYGQADPYEQYF; CDR3 DNA: TGTGCCAGCAGTTACGGCCAAGCAGACCCCTACGAGCAGTACTTC
V gene: TRBV18; D gene: TRBD1; clone size: .; J gene: TRBJ1-6; CDR3 protein: CASSTGGSYNSPLHF; CDR3 DNA: TGTGCCAGCTCTACAGGGGGTTCCTATAATTCACCCCTCCACTTT
V gene: TRBV5-8; D gene: TRBD1; clone size: .; J gene: TRBJ1-5; CDR3 protein: CASKPGQGVAGQPQHF; CDR3 DNA: TGTGCCAGCAAACCGGGACAGGGGGTGGCGGGGCAGCCCCAGCATTTT
V gene: TRBV9; D gene: TRBD1; clone size: .; J gene: TRBJ2-7; CDR3 protein: CASSTGQGREQYF; CDR3 DNA: TGTGCCAGCAGCACGGGACAGGGGCGCGAGCAGTACTTC
V gene: TRBV6-5; D gene: .; clone size: .; J gene: TRBJ2-7; CDR3 protein: CASSPRAPAYEQYF; CDR3 DNA: TGTGCCAGCAGTCCTCGGGCCCCAGCCTACGAGCAGTACTTC
V gene: TRBV9; D gene: .; clone size: .; J gene: TRBJ2-1; CDR3 protein: CASSVDVGDNEQFF; CDR3 DNA: TGTGCCAGCAGCGTAGACGTAGGGGACAATGAGCAGTTCTTC
V gene: TRBV6-2/TRBV6-3; D gene: TRBD1; clone size: .; J gene: TRBJ1-2; CDR3 protein: CASSTTGDYGYTF; CDR3 DNA: TGTGCCAGCAGTACGACAGGGGACTATGGCTACACCTTC
V gene: TRBV10-3; D gene: .; clone size: .; J gene: TRBJ2-3; CDR3 protein: CAISAQQVTTDTQYF; CDR3 DNA: TGTGCCATCAGTGCTCAGCAGGTGACCACAGATACGCAGTATTTT
V gene: TRBV4-1; D gene: .; clone size: few; J gene: TRBJ2-7; CDR3 protein: CASSQDVDYEQYF; CDR3 DNA: TGCGCCAGCAGCCAAGACGTGGACTACGAGCAGTACTTC
V gene: TRBV30; D gene: .; clone size: .; J gene: TRBJ2-7; CDR3 protein: CAWAPTGEQYF; CDR3 DNA: TGTGCCTGGGCCCCTACGGGCGAGCAGTACTTC
V gene: TRBV5-1; D gene: .; clone size: .; J gene: TRBJ1-1; CDR3 protein: CASSLIRGMNTEAFF; CDR3 DNA: TGCGCCAGCAGCTTGATTAGGGGAATGAACACTGAAGCTTTCTTT
V gene: TRBV11-1; D gene: .; clone size: .; J gene: TRBJ2-7; CDR3 protein: CASSSPTAHYEQYF; CDR3 DNA: TGTGCCAGCAGCTCCCCGACAGCGCACTACGAGCAGTACTTC
V gene: TRBV6-5; D gene: TRBD1; clone size: .; J gene: TRBJ1-4; CDR3 protein: CASSSQGASGEKLFF; CDR3 DNA: TGTGCCAGCAGTTCTCAGGGGGCATCGGGTGAAAAACTGTTTTTT
V gene: TRBV5-4; D gene: TRBD1; clone size: .; J gene: TRBJ1-2; CDR3 protein: CASRSTGENYGYTF; CDR3 DNA: TGTGCCAGCCGATCCACAGGGGAAAACTATGGCTACACCTTC
V gene: TRBV24-1; D gene: .; clone size: .; J gene: TRBJ2-1; CDR3 protein: CATSDASAGGNEQFF; CDR3 DNA: TGTGCCACCAGTGATGCCAGCGCCGGCGGCAATGAGCAGTTCTTC
V gene: TRBV29-1; D gene: .; clone size: .; J gene: TRBJ2-7; CDR3 protein: CSVVGQDISYEQYF; CDR3 DNA: TGCAGCGTGGTAGGGCAGGACATCTCCTACGAGCAGTACTTC
V gene: TRBV3-1/TRBV3-2; D gene: .; clone size: .; J gene: TRBJ2-2; CDR3 protein: CASSLHVGELFF; CDR3 DNA: TGTGCCAGCAGCCTCCATGTCGGGGAGCTGTTTTTT
V gene: TRBV3-1/TRBV3-2; D gene: TRBD2; clone size: .; J gene: TRBJ2-2; CDR3 protein: CASSQGGSGGSELFF; CDR3 DNA: TGTGCCAGCAGCCAAGGTGGAAGCGGGGGCTCGGAGCTGTTTTTT
V gene: TRBV7-2; D gene: TRBD1; clone size: few; J gene: TRBJ1-3; CDR3 protein: CASSLPAGTGSNSGNTIYF; CDR3 DNA: TGTGCCAGCAGCTTACCTGCCGGGACAGGTTCGAACTCTGGAAACACCATATATTTT
V gene: TRBV11-2; D gene: .; clone size: once; J gene: TRBJ2-7; CDR3 protein: CASSPGRIYEQYF; CDR3 DNA: TGTGCCAGCAGCCCTGGACGGATCTACGAGCAGTACTTC
V gene: TRBV5-5; D gene: TRBD1; clone size: .; J gene: TRBJ1-6; CDR3 protein: CASSLGGQGGFYNSPLHF; CDR3 DNA: TGTGCCAGCAGCTTGGGAGGACAGGGGGGCTTCTATAATTCACCCCTCCACTTT
V gene: TRBV18; D gene: TRBD1; clone size: .; J gene: TRBJ1-2; CDR3 protein: CASSPRGQGVYGYTF; CDR3 DNA: TGTGCCAGCTCACCACGGGGACAGGGGGTCTATGGCTACACCTTC
V gene: TRBV10-3; D gene: TRBD1; clone size: .; J gene: TRBJ1-5; CDR3 protein: CAISGSRGDQPQHF; CDR3 DNA: TGTGCCATCAGTGGGTCCAGGGGGGACCAGCCCCAGCATTTT
V gene: TRBV2; D gene: TRBD1; clone size: .; J gene: TRBJ1-6; CDR3 protein: CASTIMGQGNNSPLHF; CDR3 DNA: TGTGCCAGCACCATAATGGGACAGGGAAATAATTCACCCCTCCACTTT
V gene: TRBV9; D gene: .; clone size: .; J gene: TRBJ2-7; CDR3 protein: CASSLNWGAAYEQYF; CDR3 DNA: TGTGCCAGCAGCCTTAACTGGGGGGCGGCGTACGAGCAGTACTTC
V gene: TRBV4-2; D gene: .; clone size: .; J gene: TRBJ2-7; CDR3 protein: CASSPTGTASRSEQYF; CDR3 DNA: TGTGCCAGCAGCCCTACCGGGACGGCGAGTCGGTCCGAGCAGTACTTC
V gene: TRBV12-5; D gene: .; clone size: .; J gene: TRBJ1-1; CDR3 protein: CASGLSGGGTEAFF; CDR3 DNA: TGTGCTAGTGGACTCAGTGGGGGTGGGACTGAAGCTTTCTTT
V gene: TRBV5-4; D gene: .; clone size: few; J gene: TRBJ1-4; CDR3 protein: CASSPGWNNEKLFF; CDR3 DNA: TGTGCCAGCAGCCCAGGGTGGAACAATGAAAAACTGTTTTTT
V gene: TRBV12-3/TRBV12-4; D gene: .; clone size: .; J gene: TRBJ1-2; CDR3 protein: CASSTPGNYGYTF; CDR3 DNA: TGTGCCAGCAGTACACCCGGTAACTATGGCTACACCTTC
V gene: TRBV19; D gene: .; clone size: .; J gene: TRBJ1-4; CDR3 protein: CATNSLGVSEEKLFF; CDR3 DNA: TGTGCCACCAACTCCCTCGGGGTCTCGGAAGAAAAACTGTTTTTT
V gene: TRBV7-9; D gene: TRBD1; clone size: .; J gene: TRBJ1-1; CDR3 protein: CASSLEGRRGAFF; CDR3 DNA: TGTGCCAGCAGCTTAGAGGGCCGCAGGGGGGCTTTCTTT
V gene: TRBV28; D gene: .; clone size: .; J gene: TRBJ1-4; CDR3 protein: CASSPQEGTKKLFF; CDR3 DNA: TGTGCCAGCAGCCCACAAGAGGGAACGAAAAAACTGTTTTTT